The 10 T cell receptor beta chains given below trace back to one sample, sequenced in a study of T-cell reconstitution after alpha-beta-depleted transplantation in children. The TCRbeta library was prepared with unique molecular identifiers. TCRdb passed the PCR reads through MiXCR, listing each CDR3 protein once. The sample holds roughly 590,000 distinct CDR3 sequences, around a sixth seen once. The material sequenced was PBMCs from the stem cell graft donor, taken from the stem cell graft. The source of these receptors is a human donor who donated a stem cell graft to a child with acute myeloid leukemia.

This clonotype was seen ten or more times. CDR3 nucleotides: TGCAGTGCACCCCGGAGCACTGAAGCTTTCTTT. Translation gives CSAPRSTEAFF. This chain connects TRBV20-1 to TRBJ1-1; D is unclear. Trimming stripped 6 bases from V and 4 bases from J, with 9 bases between. The CDR3 is made up of 11 amino acids. Germline-derived CDR1 and CDR2 are DFQATT and SNEGSKA (reference sequence).

V is TRBV20-1 and J is TRBJ1-5; tentatively, D is TRBD1 (5 bases). V was pared by 6 bases and J by 9 bases, with 18 bases between. The CDR3 extends over 13 amino acids. Germline V lookup: CDR1 DFQATT, CDR2 SNEGSKA (reference sequence). CDR3 loop: CSALRQGIWPQHF. CDR3 bases: TGCAGTGCCCTCCGGCAGGGCATTTGGCCCCAGCATTTT.

This clonotype was detected a few times. The rearrangement joins TRBV11-2 to TRBJ1-2, with D hard to call. Germline V lookup: CDR1 SGHAT, CDR2 FQNNGV. The length of the CDR3 is 14 residues. V shed 6 bases and J shed 2 bases, with 13 bases lying between them. The CDR3 DNA is TGTGCCAGCAGTCCCAAGTGGCTAAACTATGGCTACACCTTC. It translates to CASSPKWLNYGYTF.

This clonotype has a handful of counts. V and J are TRBV20-1 and TRBJ1-5; perhaps TRBD1 as D (5 bases). Germline values: CDR1 DFQATT, CDR2 SNEGSKA (reference sequence). Trimming shortened V by 6 bases and J by 6 bases, and 21 bases separated the two germline ends. This CDR3 is built from 15 residues. The chain's CDR3 is CSATAGRGAGQPQHF. The CDR3 DNA follows: TGCAGTGCCACCGCAGGGAGAGGAGCGGGTCAGCCCCAGCATTTT.

The J gene is TRBJ1-1, the V gene TRBV28; D ambiguous. CDR1 is MDHEN, CDR2 SYDVKM, per germline. The V end was cut by 6 bases, the J end by 3 bases, with 8 bases between. The CDR3 loop spans 12 amino acids. CDR3 sequence: CASRLMHTEAFF. CDR3 DNA: TGTGCCAGCAGACTCATGCACACTGAAGCTTTCTTT.

This clonotype was picked up many times. The genes are TRBV20-1 and TRBJ2-1; D gene uncertain. Germline V lookup: CDR1 DFQATT, CDR2 SNEGSKA (reference sequence). Trimming removed 6 bases from V and 0 bases from J, with 12 bases in between. This CDR3 is 14 amino acids long. DNA of the CDR3: TGCAGTGCGGCTAGACTTGGCTCCTACAATGAGCAGTTCTTC. It translates to CSAARLGSYNEQFF.

The genes are TRBV28 and TRBJ2-7; 9 bases fit TRBD1. The CDR3 has 14 amino acids. CDR1 is MDHEN, CDR2 SYDVKM, per germline. Trimming took 6 bases from V and 5 from J; bases not matched to a gene: 8. The CDR3 bases are TGTGCCAGCAGCTCGGGACAGGGTCGACACGAGCAGTACGTC. Translated: CASSSGQGRHEQYV.

This clonotype was counted between two and nine times. V is TRBV6-1 and J is TRBJ2-5; D not certain. The germline V gene has CDR1 MNHNS and CDR2 SASEGT. This CDR3 region has 14 residues. V was clipped by 10 bases and J by 5 bases, with 20 bases between them. The CDR3 reads CAKPGPPLEETQYF. The CDR3, as DNA: TGTGCCAAACCTGGGCCTCCGTTGGAGGAGACCCAGTACTTC.

This clonotype was seen a handful of times. V and J are TRBV4-2 and TRBJ2-3; tentative D call: TRBD1 (6 bases). Deletions cut 1 base from V and 4 bases from J, with 12 bases between. Germline CDR1 and CDR2: LGHNA and YNFKEQ. The CDR3 contains 15 residues. The CDR3 bases are TGTGCCAGCAGCCAAGTCTCCAGGGGACCAGATACGCAGTATTTT. This codes for CASSQVSRGPDTQYF.

There are many counts of this clonotype. The chain combines TRBV7-2 with TRBJ2-7; no reliable D call. Germline-derived CDR1 and CDR2 are SGHTA and FQGNSA. The V gene lost 1 base and the J gene lost 1 base, with 8 bases spanning the gap. CDR3 length: 14 amino acids. CDR3 amino acids: CASSLGHSSYEQYV. The CDR3 bases are TGTGCCAGCAGCTTAGGCCACAGTTCCTACGAGCAGTACGTC.